This entry lists 21 T cell receptor beta chains sequenced from one sample in a study of T cell repertoires in cytomegalovirus infection. TCRdb passed the reads through MiXCR, listing each CDR3 protein once. The data contain around 180,000 distinct CDR3 sequences, approximately 19% of them singletons. The sequencing sample was made of PBMCs. These receptors were taken from a human donor in good health (CMV status not recorded). Some clones in this sample may be carry-over from other donors' samples.

In its sample, this clonotype was seen a few times. The rearrangement uses TRBV11-3 and TRBJ2-1; 10 bases align to TRBD1. The J segment lost 5 bases and the V segment lost 5 bases, leaving 3 bases of the junction unmatched. The CDR3 consists of 14 residues. CDR1 SGHNT and CDR2 YENEEA come from the germline V gene. The CDR3 region is CASSPGTGDNEQFF. The CDR3 nucleotides read TGTGCCAGCAGCCCCGGGACAGGGGACAATGAGCAGTTCTTC.

A word on this clonotype: A read error may explain this, as a much larger clone is one base away. This chain uses TRBV7-2 with TRBJ2-5, with 8 bases that match TRBD2. Trimming removed 4 bases from V and 5 bases from J; junction bases left unmatched: 12. CDR1 is SGHTA, CDR2 FQGNSA, per germline. The length of the CDR3 is 16 residues. CDR3 DNA sequence: TGTGCCAGCAGCTACGATAGCGGGATAAACGAGGAGACCCAGTACTTC. Protein product: CASSYDSGINEETQYF.

The chain is built from TRBV5-1 and TRBJ2-7; a weak D match, TRBD1 (6 bases). CDR3 length: 15 amino acids. The germline V gene encodes CDR1 SGHRS and CDR2 YFSETQ. The V gene lost 3 bases and the J gene lost 0 bases, with 13 bases spanning the gap. The CDR3 loop is CASSSTGTLSYEQYF. CDR3 DNA: TGCGCCAGCAGCTCGACCGGGACACTCTCCTACGAGCAGTACTTC. The full variable domain, completed using reference TRBV5-1 and TRBJ2-7, is KAGVTQTPRYLIKTRGQQVTLSCSPISGHRSVSWYQQTPGQGLQFLFEYFSETQRNKGNFPGRFSGRQFSNSRSEMNVSTLELGDSALYLCASSSTGTLSYEQYFGPGTRLTVT.

A few counts support this clonotype. The V call is TRBV9, the J call TRBJ1-1; the D gene is possibly TRBD1 (6 bases). CDR3 length equals 13 residues. CDR1 and CDR2 from the germline V gene are SGDLS and YYNGEE. Trimming took off 0 bases at V and 7 bases at J, with 10 bases between the two ends. The CDR3 reads CASSVGQAFEAFF. The CDR3, as DNA: TGTGCCAGCAGCGTAGGACAGGCATTTGAAGCTTTCTTT.

This clonotype was seen only once. A much more abundant neighbour one base away suggests this may be a read error. This chain uses TRBV7-2 with TRBJ2-7; D uncertain. This CDR3 is built from 14 residues. Looked up from germline, CDR1 is SGHTA and CDR2 is FQGNSA. In nucleotides, the CDR3 is TGTGGCAGCAGTTCGGGCTACTACTCCTACGAGCAGTACTTC. It specifies CGSSSGYYSYEQYF.

V and J are TRBV6-5 and TRBJ2-7; 7 positions match TRBD1. V lost 6 bases, J lost 3 bases, and 2 bases stayed unmatched. Germline loops: CDR1 MNHEY, CDR2 SVGAGI. This CDR3 is 12 amino acids long. CDR3 nucleotide sequence: TGTGCCAGCAGCCAGGGGGTCTACGAGCAGTACTTC. Translated, it gives CASSQGVYEQYF.

The chain employs TRBV3-1 and TRBJ1-1, with TRBD1 matching 9 bases. With 5 bases clipped from V and 4 bases from J, the junction kept 8 bases outside the gene matches. Germline V gene lookup returns CDR1 LGHDT and CDR2 YNNKEL (reference sequence). The length of the CDR3 is 15 residues. The chain's CDR3 is CASSGGTGRVTEAFF. Written as DNA, the CDR3 is TGTGCCAGCAGCGGGGGGACAGGGAGGGTCACTGAAGCTTTCTTT.

In its sample, this clonotype was seen a few times. The rearrangement uses TRBV18 and TRBJ2-7; TRBD1 is a possible D gene (6 bases). The CDR3 loop spans 14 amino acids. V gave up 0 bases and J gave up 3 bases, with 9 bases separating them. Germline V lookup: CDR1 KGHSH, CDR2 LQKENI. The CDR3 DNA is TGTGCCAGCTCACCACCGGCAGGGGACTACGAGCAGTACTTC. Protein sequence: CASSPPAGDYEQYF.

This clonotype was detected only a few times. This rearrangement joins TRBV5-1 to TRBJ1-1; the D gene is possibly TRBD1 (6 bases). The V gene lost 4 bases and the J gene lost 0 bases, with 16 bases spanning the gap. The CDR3 consists of 16 residues. Germline V CDR1 and CDR2: SGHRS, YFSETQ. The chain's CDR3 is CASSPVTGVMNTEAFF. The CDR3 DNA sequence: TGCGCCAGCAGCCCGGTGACAGGAGTCATGAACACTGAAGCTTTCTTT.

V gene TRBV25-1 combines with J gene TRBJ2-1, with D hard to call. Germline values: CDR1 MGHDK, CDR2 SYGVNS. V shed 6 bases and J shed 2 bases, with 11 bases lying between them. This CDR3 comprises 14 residues. The CDR3 sequence is CASRNSAAYNEQFF. The CDR3 bases are TGTGCCAGCAGGAACTCCGCCGCCTACAATGAGCAGTTCTTC.

The sample holds many counts of this clonotype. The V call is TRBV5-4, the J call TRBJ2-3; D not resolved. V was cut by 5 bases and J by 1 base, with 14 bases left in between. From germline, CDR1 is SGHNT and CDR2 YYREEE (reference sequence). The CDR3 has 15 residues. CDR3 protein: CASSLRGRRTDTQYF. In DNA, the CDR3 is TGTGCCAGCAGTCTACGCGGTCGCCGCACAGATACGCAGTATTTT.

The chain employs TRBV20-1 and TRBJ1-2; D is unclear. The germline V gene has CDR1 DFQATT and CDR2 SNEGSKA (reference sequence). The CDR3 has 12 residues. Deletions cut 5 bases from V and 8 bases from J, with 15 bases between. The DNA of the CDR3 is TGCAGTGCTCGGGCGCCTACGGGGGGCTACACCTTC. Translation: CSARAPTGGYTF.

Only a few counts were recorded for this clonotype. This rearrangement joins TRBV6-1 to TRBJ2-1, with 7 bases fitting TRBD2. This CDR3 contains 15 residues. V gave up 6 bases and J gave up 6 bases; unmatched junction bases: 11. The V gene's germline CDR1 is MNHNS and CDR2 SASEGT. CDR3 coding DNA: TGTGCCAGCAGGCTAGCGGAGAGAGACGTCAATGAGCAGTTCTTC. Translation: CASRLAERDVNEQFF.

There are many counts of this clonotype. The chain joins TRBV28 to TRBJ2-1; 11 bases are shared with TRBD2. V was pared by 3 bases and J by 6 bases, with 1 base of the junction left unmatched. The CDR3 runs 14 residues. Per the germline V gene, CDR1 is MDHEN and CDR2 is SYDVKM. CDR3 residues: CASSLTSGINEQFF. The CDR3 DNA is TGTGCCAGCAGTTTGACTAGCGGGATCAATGAGCAGTTCTTC.

This clonotype was counted ten times or more. The chain couples TRBV7-2 to TRBJ2-7, with TRBD2 identical over 7 bases. The V segment lost 1 base and the J segment 6 bases; nucleotides outside the gene matches: 6. The CDR3 has 14 amino acids. The V gene's germline CDR1 is SGHTA and CDR2 FQGNSA. The CDR3 region is CASSLGLARFEQYF. In DNA form, the CDR3 reads TGTGCCAGCAGCTTAGGACTAGCTAGGTTCGAGCAGTACTTC.

The rearrangement joins TRBV29-1 to TRBJ1-2, with 7 bases lining up with TRBD1. The V gene end was trimmed by 3 bases and the J gene end by 7 bases; junction bases not matched to a gene: 5. The germline V gene has CDR1 SQVTM and CDR2 ANQGSEA. This CDR3 region has 12 residues. The CDR3 sequence: CSVETGSTGYTF. The CDR3 DNA reads as TGCAGCGTTGAGACAGGGTCTACTGGCTACACCTTC.

The chain uses TRBV20-1 and TRBJ2-7, with 9 bases that match TRBD1. Germline lookup yields CDR1 DFQATT and CDR2 SNEGSKA (reference sequence). J lost 3 bases, V lost 5 bases, and 11 bases had no gene match. The CDR3 runs 15 residues. CDR3 DNA: TGCAGTGCTGCCGGGACAGGGACGACCGTCTACGAGCAGTACTTC. Protein sequence: CSAAGTGTTVYEQYF.

This clonotype was seen many times. The gene calls are TRBV12-3 or TRBV12-4 and TRBJ2-5; a weak D match, TRBD2 (5 bases). V lost 3 bases and J lost 4, with 9 bases in between. The CDR3 is made up of 13 amino acids. The DNA for the CDR3 is TGTGCCAGCAGTTTCGGGATCGGAGAGACCCAGTACTTC. This gives the protein CASSFGIGETQYF.

A few counts support this clonotype. V usage is TRBV6-1 and J usage is TRBJ1-4, with D tentatively TRBD1 (5 bases). Germline V lookup: CDR1 MNHNS, CDR2 SASEGT. The CDR3 covers 15 residues. The V and J ends lost 5 bases and 6 bases respectively, with 16 bases between them. The CDR3 bases are TGTGCCAGCAGTCTTACAGGCATCTTTTATGAAAAACTGTTTTTT. Its translation is CASSLTGIFYEKLFF.

This clonotype has a handful of counts. The chain employs TRBV7-2 and TRBJ2-7, with TRBD2 matching 12 bases. The CDR3 is 15 residues long. The junction had 4 bases not matched to a gene; V was cut back by 5 bases and J by 2 bases. From germline, CDR1 is SGHTA and CDR2 FQGNSA. CDR3 nucleotides: TGTGCCAGCAGCACCTGGACTAGCGGGGCCTACGAGCAGTACTTC. Translated, it gives CASSTWTSGAYEQYF.

This clonotype was recorded at least ten times. The chain employs TRBV28 and TRBJ2-7; D remains ambiguous. Trimming pared 2 bases from V and 0 bases from J, leaving 5 bases between. This CDR3 has 13 amino acids. CDR1 and CDR2 (germline): MDHEN, SYDVKM. DNA for the CDR3: TGTGCCAGCAGTTTACGCACCTCCTACGAGCAGTACTTC. Amino acids: CASSLRTSYEQYF. The full variable domain, rest sourced from reference TRBV28 and TRBJ2-7, is DVKVTQSSRYLVKRTGEKVFLECVQDMDHENMFWYRQDPGLGLRLIYFSYDVKMKEKGDIPEGYSVSREKKERFSLILESASTNQTSMYLCASSLRTSYEQYFGPGTRLTVT.